Listed below are T cell receptor beta chains from one sample, sequenced in a study of identical twins. TCRdb ran MiXCR on the 5' RACE reads and lists one entry per CDR3 protein. The sample has roughly 200,000 distinct CDR3 sequences; approximately 15% are singletons. These sequences were also reported in another study, on T cells expressing NK-cell markers.

What was sequenced was CD8+ T cells sorted from blood. The receptors originated from a woman in her late teens or twenties in good health. The conserved cysteine and the conserved F or W are not part of the CDR3 here. Each record gives: V gene, J gene, CDR3 protein.

TRBV6-4	TRBJ2-1	ASTDRDRTLPGSYNEQF
TRBV20-1	TRBJ2-1	SASWLGSGGYNEQF
TRBV6-2/TRBV6-3	TRBJ2-1	ASKRGLDEQF
TRBV7-9	TRBJ2-1	ASSFTTNEQF
TRBV12-3/TRBV12-4	TRBJ1-1	ASSLFRGAGTEAF
TRBV5-1	TRBJ2-2	ASSLGGSNTGELF
TRBV9	TRBJ2-7	ASSVSVVTHEQY
TRBV3-1	TRBJ2-5	ASSPWTEGLETQY
TRBV6-5	TRBJ2-3	ASSYKGRSTDTQY
TRBV10-3	TRBJ2-5	AISESTSRPETQY
TRBV7-9	TRBJ2-7	ASSGNRGRVSYEQY
TRBV2	TRBJ2-7	ASSESFYEQY
TRBV5-5	TRBJ1-3	ASSLGLTMWDTIY
TRBV6-2/TRBV6-3	TRBJ1-5	ASSYDRGGQPQH
TRBV7-9	TRBJ2-1	ASSLSGLADRNEQF
TRBV5-1	TRBJ2-7	ASSLDQSYEQY
TRBV7-6	TRBJ2-1	ASSQYRAGAFNEQF
TRBV7-9	TRBJ2-7	ASSYRGTEQY
TRBV20-1	TRBJ2-1	SAPFFPHYNEQF
TRBV30	TRBJ2-7	AWSLTGLYEQY
TRBV4-3	TRBJ2-5	ASSPSASNPPETQY
TRBV7-3	TRBJ2-1	ASSSPSGIMYEQF
TRBV11-2	TRBJ2-3	ASSLGLAGVTDTQY
TRBV29-1	TRBJ2-5	SVVQETQY
TRBV11-2	TRBJ2-3	ASSLNIRTSQKTDTQY
TRBV20-1	TRBJ2-1	SARAEGSEQF
TRBV20-1	TRBJ2-4	SARDIRAEKDIQY
TRBV20-1	TRBJ2-5	SATTQGAQETQY
TRBV29-1	TRBJ2-1	SGSSGGNEQF
TRBV9	TRBJ2-1	ASSGRSGLARVEQF
TRBV7-2	TRBJ2-1	ASSSGTSGSYNEQF
TRBV12-3/TRBV12-4	TRBJ1-2	ASRGDSPANYGYT
TRBV12-3/TRBV12-4	TRBJ2-3	ASSLFSPDTQY
TRBV27	TRBJ2-3	ASIGGTSTDTQY
TRBV20-1	TRBJ2-3	SAGGTPDTQY
TRBV5-5	TRBJ2-1	ASSLQRPAEQF
TRBV5-1	TRBJ2-7	ASSFDWAYEQY